This TCR beta chain was documented in a study of spatial heterogeneity in lung cancer (dated by TCRdb to about 2019). In terms of the full investigation: Beta-chain transcripts were consistently detected in greater numbers than alpha-chain transcripts, which likely reflected higher beta-chain transcript abundance. Nonsynonymous mutation counts, determined by whole-exome sequencing of tumor tissue, were related to features of the TCR repertoire. In non-small cell lung cancer, the study made a quantitative comparison of TCR alpha and beta repertoires among multiple tumor regions, matched nontumor lung and blood. At surgery, both alpha and beta chains were TCR-sequenced in 200 to 250 tumor regions, 63 to 65 matched nontumor lung samples and some 60 PBMC samples. In the raw uncorrected reads, each unique combination of TCR and UMI appeared more than ten times on average.

General conclusions and limits of the study: Additional single-cell paired TCR alpha and beta sequencing was considered necessary to confirm, at a functional level, the hypothesis that regional TCRs recognize regional mutations. Ubiquitous expanded tumor TCRs showed up in blood more often at tumor resection than at routine follow-up.

The receptor library was made with 5' RACE. The listed sequencing device is NextSeq 500. In the TCR library protocol, a unique molecular identifier was attached to each TCR cDNA molecule so that PCR and sequencing errors could be corrected. The source study handled its data this way. TCR identification, UMI-based error correction and CDR3 extraction were all carried out with Decombinator tools. TCRs above a frequency of 2 per 1,000, corresponding to the top 1% of the tumor frequency distribution, were defined as expanded. Rényi diversity was computed with the R vegan package after subsampling each repertoire 100 times to 5,000 TCRs. CDR3 similarity networks were built from amino acid triplet string-kernel similarity, with CDR3s being connected when pairwise similarity was above 0.82. TCRdb applied fastp at Q25 and MiXCR to the public reads, then kept only in-frame beta chains. Under each unique CDR3 protein, matching rows form one entry showing the most common genes and DNA. The V and J calls were determined by TCRdb, not by the authors. The table for this sample lists more than 10,000 distinct CDR3 sequences; 3.9% of them were counted only once. 45% of the sample is in the top ten clones.

CDR1 and CDR2 were assigned from the germline V gene (reference sequence) as MNHEY and SMNVEV. The CDR3 has 14 amino acids, counting the end cysteine and phenylalanine. The CDR3 DNA has 42 bases and is translated from base 1. Deletion took 6 bases off V and 4 bases off J, with a span of 15 bases between the germline ends. Many counts were recorded for this clonotype. Its recognized antigen is unknown. No much larger clone exists at a distance of one base, and base qualities are not known. Little can be read into the size of this beta chain, an off-target read in a library designed for alpha chains. The sample's time point, from its label and the paper: sample taken at primary tumor resection. TCR sequencing used whole RNA extracted from tumor and nontumor lung tissue, or from cryopreserved PBMC samples, without cell sorting. Samples were obtained from approximately 70 patients with early-stage, untreated non-small cell lung cancer from the lung TRACERx cohort. Only patients for whom sufficient RNA was available from at least two tumor regions were selected for TCR sequencing.

The TCR originated in a male donor with early-stage non-small cell lung cancer. Specimen: PBMCs, collected at surgery. In this chain, TRBV27 is recombined with TRBJ1-1; D gene: possibly TRBD1, on 6 matching bases. The CDR3 reads CASSHNGGGTEAFF. The sequenced DNA: TGTGCCAGCAGCCATAACGGAGGGGGCACTGAAGCTTTCTTT.